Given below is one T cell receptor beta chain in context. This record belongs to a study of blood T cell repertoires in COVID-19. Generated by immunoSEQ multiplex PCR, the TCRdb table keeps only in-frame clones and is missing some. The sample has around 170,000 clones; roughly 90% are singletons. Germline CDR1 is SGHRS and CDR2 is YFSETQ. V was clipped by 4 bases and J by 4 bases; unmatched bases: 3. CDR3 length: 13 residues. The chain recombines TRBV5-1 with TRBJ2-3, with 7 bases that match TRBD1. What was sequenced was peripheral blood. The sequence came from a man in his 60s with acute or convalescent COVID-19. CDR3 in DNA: TGCGCCAGCAGCCCGGGGACAGCAGATACGCAGTATTTT. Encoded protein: CASSPGTADTQYF. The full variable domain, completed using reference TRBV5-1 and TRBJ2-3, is KAGVTQTPRYLIKTRGQQVTLSCSPISGHRSVSWYQQTPGQGLQFLFEYFSETQRNKGNFPGRFSGRQFSNSRSEMNVSTLELGDSALYLCASSPGTADTQYFGPGTRLTVL.